This section outlines one TCR beta chain sequence together with its context. The target antigen is unknown. The data derive from a study of cytomegalovirus exposure and HLA in healthy donors. Vbeta (60) and Jbeta (13) primers were used in the PCR. Assay used: immunoSEQ multiplex PCR; TCRdb lists only in-frame clones, some missing. The sample has more than 110,000 clones, over 70% seen once; the top ten hold 5% to 5.5%. V was clipped by 5 bases and J by 0 bases, with 11 bases between them. Germline V lookup: CDR1 SGHTA, CDR2 FQGTGA. This CDR3 contains 15 residues. Whole-study results and caveats: The authors assumed roughly uniform sequencing depth across donors for presence/absence analyses. Most CMV-associated TCR beta chains appeared HLA-restricted in a later analysis. The authors listed 164 TCR beta chains as cytomegalovirus-associated.

This clonotype was sampled from a male donor in good health and CMV-seronegative. Sequencing input: PBMCs. This chain connects TRBV7-3 to TRBJ2-1; D is uncertain. Here the CDR3 reads CASSLFGSSYNEQFF. The CDR3 nucleotides read TGTGCCAGCAGCCTGTTTGGCAGCTCCTACAATGAGCAGTTCTTC.